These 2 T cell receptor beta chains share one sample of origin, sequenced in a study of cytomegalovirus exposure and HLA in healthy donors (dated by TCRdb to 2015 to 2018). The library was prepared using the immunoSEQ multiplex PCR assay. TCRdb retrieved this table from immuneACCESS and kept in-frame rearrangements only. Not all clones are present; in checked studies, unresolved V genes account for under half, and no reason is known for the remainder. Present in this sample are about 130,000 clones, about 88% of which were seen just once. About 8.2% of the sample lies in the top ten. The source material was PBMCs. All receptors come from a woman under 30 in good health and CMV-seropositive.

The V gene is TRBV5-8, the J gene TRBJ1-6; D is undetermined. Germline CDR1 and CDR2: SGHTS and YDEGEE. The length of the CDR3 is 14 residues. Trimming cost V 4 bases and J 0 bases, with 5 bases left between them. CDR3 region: CASSTSSYNSPLHF. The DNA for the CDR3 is TGTGCCAGCAGCACCAGCTCCTATAATTCACCCCTCCACTTT.

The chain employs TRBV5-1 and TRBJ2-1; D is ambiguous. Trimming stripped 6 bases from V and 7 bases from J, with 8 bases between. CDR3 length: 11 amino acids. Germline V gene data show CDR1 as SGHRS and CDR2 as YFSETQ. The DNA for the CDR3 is TGCGCCAGCATCAACTTGAATGAGCAGTTCTTC. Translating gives CASINLNEQFF. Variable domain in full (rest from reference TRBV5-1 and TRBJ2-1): KAGVTQTPRYLIKTRGQQVTLSCSPISGHRSVSWYQQTPGQGLQFLFEYFSETQRNKGNFPGRFSGRQFSNSRSEMNVSTLELGDSALYLCASINLNEQFFGPGTRLTVL.